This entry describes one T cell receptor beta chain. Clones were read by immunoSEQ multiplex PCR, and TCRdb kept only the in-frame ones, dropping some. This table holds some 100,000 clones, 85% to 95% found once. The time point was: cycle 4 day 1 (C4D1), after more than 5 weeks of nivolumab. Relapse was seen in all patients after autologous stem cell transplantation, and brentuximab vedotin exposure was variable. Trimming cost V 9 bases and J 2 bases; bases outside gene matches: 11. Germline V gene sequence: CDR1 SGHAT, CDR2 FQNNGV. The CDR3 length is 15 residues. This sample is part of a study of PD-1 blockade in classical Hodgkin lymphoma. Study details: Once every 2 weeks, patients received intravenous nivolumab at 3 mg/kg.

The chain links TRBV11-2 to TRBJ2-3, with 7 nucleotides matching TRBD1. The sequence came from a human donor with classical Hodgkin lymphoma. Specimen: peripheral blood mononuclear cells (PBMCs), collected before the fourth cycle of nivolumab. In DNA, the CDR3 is TGTGCCAGTCAGGGGGTCAACCGCCTCACAGATACGCAGTATTTT. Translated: CASQGVNRLTDTQYF.